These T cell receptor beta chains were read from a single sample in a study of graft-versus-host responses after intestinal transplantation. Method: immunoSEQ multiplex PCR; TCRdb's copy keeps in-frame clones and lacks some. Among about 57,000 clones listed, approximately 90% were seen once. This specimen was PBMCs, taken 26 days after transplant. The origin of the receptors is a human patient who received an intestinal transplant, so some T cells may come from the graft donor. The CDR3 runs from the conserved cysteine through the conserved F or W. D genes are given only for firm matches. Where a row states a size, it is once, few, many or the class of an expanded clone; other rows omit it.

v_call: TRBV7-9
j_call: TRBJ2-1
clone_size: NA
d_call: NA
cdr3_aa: CASSPYSDFDGNEQFF
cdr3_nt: TGTGCCAGCAGCCCGTACTCCGACTTTGACGGCAATGAGCAGTTCTTC

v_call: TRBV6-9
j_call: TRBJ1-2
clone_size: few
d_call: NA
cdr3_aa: CASRSKGVYGYTF
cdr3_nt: TGTGCCAGCAGATCGAAGGGGGTTTATGGCTACACCTTC

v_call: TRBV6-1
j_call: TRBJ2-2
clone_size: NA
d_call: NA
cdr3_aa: CASSADGWDTGELFF
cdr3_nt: TGTGCCAGCAGTGCCGACGGGTGGGACACCGGGGAGCTGTTTTTT

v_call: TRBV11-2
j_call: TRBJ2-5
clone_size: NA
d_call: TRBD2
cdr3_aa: CASSLAGGPGETQYF
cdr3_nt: TGTGCCAGCAGCCTAGCGGGGGGCCCGGGAGAGACCCAGTACTTC

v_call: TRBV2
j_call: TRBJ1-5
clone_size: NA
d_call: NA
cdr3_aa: CASRPDSSGPQPQHF
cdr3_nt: TGTGCCAGCAGGCCGGACAGTTCAGGTCCGCAGCCCCAGCATTTT

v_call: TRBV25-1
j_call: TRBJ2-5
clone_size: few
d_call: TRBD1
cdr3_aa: CASSSLTGGTQETQYF
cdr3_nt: TGTGCCAGCAGTTCCCTGACAGGGGGGACCCAAGAGACCCAGTACTTC

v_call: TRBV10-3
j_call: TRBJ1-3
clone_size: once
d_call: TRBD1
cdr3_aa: CAISEPTGGYGNTIYF
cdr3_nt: TGTGCCATCAGTGAGCCGACAGGGGGGTACGGAAACACCATATATTTT

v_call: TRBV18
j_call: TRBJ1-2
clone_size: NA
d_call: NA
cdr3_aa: CASSPLPTRDYGYTF
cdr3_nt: TGTGCCAGCTCACCACTTCCTACACGGGATTATGGCTACACCTTC

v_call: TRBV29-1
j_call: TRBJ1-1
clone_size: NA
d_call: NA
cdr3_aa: CSVAVVSRQHFF
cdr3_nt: TGCAGCGTGGCGGTAGTGAGCCGCCAGCATTTCTTT

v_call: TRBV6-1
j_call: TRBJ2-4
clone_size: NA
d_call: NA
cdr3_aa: CASSEVDLNIQYF
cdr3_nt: TGTGCCAGCAGTGAAGTTGACTTAAACATTCAGTACTTC

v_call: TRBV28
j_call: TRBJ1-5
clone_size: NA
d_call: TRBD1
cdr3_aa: CASSLAGQLGIHSNQPQHF
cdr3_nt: TGTGCCAGCAGTCTAGCGGGACAGCTCGGAATACATAGCAATCAGCCCCAGCATTTT

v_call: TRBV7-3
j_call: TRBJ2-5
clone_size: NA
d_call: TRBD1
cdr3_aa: CASSSGGVETQYF
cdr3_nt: TGTGCCAGCAGTTCAGGGGGTGTGGAGACCCAGTACTTC

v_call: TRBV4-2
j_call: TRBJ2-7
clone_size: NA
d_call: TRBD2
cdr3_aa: CASSQDERGGSYEQYF
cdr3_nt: TGTGCCAGCAGCCAAGATGAACGGGGGGGCTCCTACGAGCAGTACTTC

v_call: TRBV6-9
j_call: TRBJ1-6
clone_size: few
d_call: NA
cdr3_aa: CASRQGCRYPSSYNSPLHF
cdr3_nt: TGTGCCAGCAGGCAGGGGTGTCGGTACCCGAGCTCCTATAATTCACCCCTCCACTTT

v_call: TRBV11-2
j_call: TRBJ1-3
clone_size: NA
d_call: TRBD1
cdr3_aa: CASSLDYQGAYTIYF
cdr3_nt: TGTGCCAGCAGCTTAGATTACCAGGGGGCTTACACCATATATTTT

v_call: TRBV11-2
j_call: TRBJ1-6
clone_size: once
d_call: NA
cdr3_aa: CASSFESSYNSPLHF
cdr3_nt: TGTGCCAGCAGCTTTGAGAGCTCCTATAATTCACCCCTCCACTTT

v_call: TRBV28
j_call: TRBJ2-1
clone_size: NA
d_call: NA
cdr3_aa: CASATSYNEQFF
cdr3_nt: TGTGCCAGCGCGACTTCATACAATGAGCAGTTCTTC

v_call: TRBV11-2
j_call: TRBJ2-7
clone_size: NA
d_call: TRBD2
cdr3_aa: CASSLGFTTSGGYEQYF
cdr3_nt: TGTGCCAGCAGCTTGGGATTCACGACTAGCGGGGGTTACGAGCAGTACTTC

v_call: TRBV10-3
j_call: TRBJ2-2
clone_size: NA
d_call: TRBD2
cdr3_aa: CAISESVGTSLTNTGELFF
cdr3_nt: TGTGCCATCAGTGAGTCCGTTGGGACTAGCCTAACGAACACCGGGGAGCTGTTTTTT